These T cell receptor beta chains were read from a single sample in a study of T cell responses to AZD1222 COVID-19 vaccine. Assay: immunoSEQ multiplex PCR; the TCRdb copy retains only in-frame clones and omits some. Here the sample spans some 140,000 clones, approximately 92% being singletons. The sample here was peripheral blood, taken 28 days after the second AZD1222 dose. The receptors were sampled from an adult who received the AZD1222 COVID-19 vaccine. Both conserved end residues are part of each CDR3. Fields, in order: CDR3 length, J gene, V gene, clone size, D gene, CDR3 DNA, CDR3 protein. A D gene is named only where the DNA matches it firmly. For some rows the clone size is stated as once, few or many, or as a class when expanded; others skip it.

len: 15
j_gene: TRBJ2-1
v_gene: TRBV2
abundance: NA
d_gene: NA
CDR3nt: TGTGCCAGCAGTCTCAGGGGCACCTCCTACAATGAGCAGTTCTTC
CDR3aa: CASSLRGTSYNEQFF

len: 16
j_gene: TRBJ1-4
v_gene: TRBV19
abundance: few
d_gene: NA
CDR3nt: TGTGCCTCCAGGGGACCGGGGAGGACAACTAATGAAAAACTGTTTTTT
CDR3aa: CASRGPGRTTNEKLFF

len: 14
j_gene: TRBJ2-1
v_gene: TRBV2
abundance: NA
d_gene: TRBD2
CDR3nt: TGTGCCAGCAGCCCGGCTAGCGGCTACAATGAGCAGTTCTTC
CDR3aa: CASSPASGYNEQFF

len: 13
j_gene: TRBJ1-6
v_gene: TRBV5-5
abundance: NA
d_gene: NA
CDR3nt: TGTGCCAGCAGCCTCGACCGGGATTCACCCCTCCACTTT
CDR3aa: CASSLDRDSPLHF

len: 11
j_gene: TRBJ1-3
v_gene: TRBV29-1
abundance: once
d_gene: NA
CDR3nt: TGCAGCGCCGGACAGGGAAACACCATATATTTT
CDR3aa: CSAGQGNTIYF

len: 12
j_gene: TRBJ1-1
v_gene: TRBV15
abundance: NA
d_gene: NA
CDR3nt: TGTGCCACCAGCAGAGGGGCAGCTGAAGCTTTCTTT
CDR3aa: CATSRGAAEAFF

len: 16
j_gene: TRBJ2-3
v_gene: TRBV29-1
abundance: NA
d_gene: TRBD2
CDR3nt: TGCAGCGTTGAGAAAGTGGCCGCGGGAGGAGTAGATACGCAGTATTTT
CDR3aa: CSVEKVAAGGVDTQYF

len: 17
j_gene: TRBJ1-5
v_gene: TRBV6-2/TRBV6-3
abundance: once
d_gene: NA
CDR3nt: TGTGCCAGCAGTGATTACCCCCGGGACCCTGGTCCTCAGCCCCAGCATTTT
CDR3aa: CASSDYPRDPGPQPQHF

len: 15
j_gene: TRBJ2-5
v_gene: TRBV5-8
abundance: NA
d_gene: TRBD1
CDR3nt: TGTGCCAGCAGCCTCGGGACAGGGTTTCAAGAGACCCAGTACTTC
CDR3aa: CASSLGTGFQETQYF

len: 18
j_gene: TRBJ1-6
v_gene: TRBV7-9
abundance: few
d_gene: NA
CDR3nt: TGTGCCAGCAGCTCCCCCGACGGAAAAAGCTCCTATAATTCACCCCTCCACTTT
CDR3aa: CASSSPDGKSSYNSPLHF

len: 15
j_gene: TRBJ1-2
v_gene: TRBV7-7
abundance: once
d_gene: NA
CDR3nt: TGTGCTAGCAGCTTACGGGCAGGGGAGGTCTATGGCTACACCTTC
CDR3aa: CASSLRAGEVYGYTF

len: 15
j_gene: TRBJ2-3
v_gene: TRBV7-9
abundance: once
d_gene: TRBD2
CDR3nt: TGTGCCAGCAGCTTATCCCTAGCGGGCACAGATACGCAGTATTTT
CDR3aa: CASSLSLAGTDTQYF

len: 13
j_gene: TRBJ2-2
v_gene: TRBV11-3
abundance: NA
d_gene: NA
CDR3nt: TGTGCCAGCAGCCCCGAATACACCGGGGAGCTGTTTTTT
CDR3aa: CASSPEYTGELFF

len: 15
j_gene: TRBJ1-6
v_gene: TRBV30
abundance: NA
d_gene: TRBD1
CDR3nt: TGTGCCTGGAGAGTGAAGGGGGCCCTTAATTCACCCCTCCACTTT
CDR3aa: CAWRVKGALNSPLHF

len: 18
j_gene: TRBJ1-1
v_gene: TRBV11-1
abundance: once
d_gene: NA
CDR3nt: TGTGCCAGCAGCTTAGCGTGGTCGCGTCACGGTGGGAACACTGAAGCTTTCTTT
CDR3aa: CASSLAWSRHGGNTEAFF

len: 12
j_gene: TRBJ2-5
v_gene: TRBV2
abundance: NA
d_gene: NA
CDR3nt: TGTGCCACCCGTGGGGGACAAGAGACCCAGTACTTC
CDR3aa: CATRGGQETQYF

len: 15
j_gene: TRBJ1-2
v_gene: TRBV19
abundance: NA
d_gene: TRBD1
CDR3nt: TGTGCCAGTAGTATCGGCCAGGGGGCGATGGATGGCTACACCTTC
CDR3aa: CASSIGQGAMDGYTF

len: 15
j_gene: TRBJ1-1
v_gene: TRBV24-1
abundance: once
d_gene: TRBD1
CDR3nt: TGTGCCACCAGTGACACGACAGGGGGCAGGGCTGAAGCTTTCTTT
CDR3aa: CATSDTTGGRAEAFF

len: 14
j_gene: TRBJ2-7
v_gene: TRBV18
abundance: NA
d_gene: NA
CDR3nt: TGTGCCAGCTCACCACCGTCGACGGGCGGCGAGCAGTACTTC
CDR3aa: CASSPPSTGGEQYF

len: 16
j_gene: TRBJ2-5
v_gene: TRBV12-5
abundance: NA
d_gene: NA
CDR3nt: TGTGCTAGTGGTTTGGTAGATGGCAGGGGTGAAGTGACCCAGTACTTC
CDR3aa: CASGLVDGRGEVTQYF

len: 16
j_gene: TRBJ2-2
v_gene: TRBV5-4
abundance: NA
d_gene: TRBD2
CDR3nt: TGTGCCAGCAGCTTGCCCGCGGGGGGGCCTGACGGGGAGCTGTTTTTT
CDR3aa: CASSLPAGGPDGELFF

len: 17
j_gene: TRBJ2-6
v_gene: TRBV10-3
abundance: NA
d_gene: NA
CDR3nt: TGTGCCATCAGCTCCGACAGGGAGGAGTCTGGGGCCAACGTCCTGACTTTC
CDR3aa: CAISSDREESGANVLTF

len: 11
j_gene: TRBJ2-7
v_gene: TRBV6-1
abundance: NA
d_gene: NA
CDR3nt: TGTGCCAGCTCGGATACCTACGAGCAGTACTTC
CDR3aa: CASSDTYEQYF

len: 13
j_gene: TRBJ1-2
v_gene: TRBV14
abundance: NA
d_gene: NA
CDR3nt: TGTGCCAGCAGCCAAGATGGTATTAACCGCTACACCTTC
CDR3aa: CASSQDGINRYTF

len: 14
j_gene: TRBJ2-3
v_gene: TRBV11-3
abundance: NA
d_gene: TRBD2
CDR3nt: TGTGCCAGCAGCAGTCGGACTAGCCCGGATACGCAGTATTTT
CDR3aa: CASSSRTSPDTQYF

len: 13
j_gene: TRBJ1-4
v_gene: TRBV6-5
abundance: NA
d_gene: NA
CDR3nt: TGTGCCGGGGGTAGGTCGGCTAATGAAAAACTGTTTTTT
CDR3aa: CAGGRSANEKLFF

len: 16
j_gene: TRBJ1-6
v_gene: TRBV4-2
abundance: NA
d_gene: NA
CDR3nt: TGTGCCAGCAGCCAAGATTCAGGACGGCATAGTTCACCCCTCCACTTT
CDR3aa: CASSQDSGRHSSPLHF

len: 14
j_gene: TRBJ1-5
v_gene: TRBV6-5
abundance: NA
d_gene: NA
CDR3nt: TGTGCCAGCAAAGGAGGATGGGGCAATCAGCCCCAGCATTTT
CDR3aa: CASKGGWGNQPQHF

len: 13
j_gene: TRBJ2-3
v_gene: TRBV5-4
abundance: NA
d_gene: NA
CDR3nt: TGTGCCAGCAGCCGAGACGGCACAGATACGCAGTATTTT
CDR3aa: CASSRDGTDTQYF

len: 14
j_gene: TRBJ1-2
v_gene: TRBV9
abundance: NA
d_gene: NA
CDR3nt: TGTGCCAGCAGCGGAGTTCCCGGGACCTATGGCTACACCTTC
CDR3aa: CASSGVPGTYGYTF

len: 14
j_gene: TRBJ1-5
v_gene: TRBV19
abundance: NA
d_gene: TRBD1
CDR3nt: TGTGCCAGTAGCCAGACAGGGTTCAATCAGCCCCAGCATTTT
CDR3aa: CASSQTGFNQPQHF

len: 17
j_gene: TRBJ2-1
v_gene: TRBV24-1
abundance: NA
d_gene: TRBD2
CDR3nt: TGTGCCACCAGTGATTTGCGGGGGACTAGCGGTCACAATGAGCAGTTCTTC
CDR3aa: CATSDLRGTSGHNEQFF

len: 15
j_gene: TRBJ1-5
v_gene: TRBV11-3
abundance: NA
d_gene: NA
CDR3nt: TGTGCCAGCAGCTTAGCCCTAGGGTTGGCTTCGCCCCAGCATTTT
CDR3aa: CASSLALGLASPQHF

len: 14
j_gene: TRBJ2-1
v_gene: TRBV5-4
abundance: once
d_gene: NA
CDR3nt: TGTGCCAGCAGCTTGGCCGGGTCCAGTGATCGTCTGTTCTTC
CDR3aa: CASSLAGSSDRLFF

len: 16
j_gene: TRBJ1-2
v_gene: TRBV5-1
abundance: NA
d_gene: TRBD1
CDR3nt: TGCGCCAGCAGCCGGGGGAGGGACAGGGCTAACTATGGCTACACCTTC
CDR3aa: CASSRGRDRANYGYTF

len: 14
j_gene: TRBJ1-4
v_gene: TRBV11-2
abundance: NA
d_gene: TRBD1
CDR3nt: TGTGCCAGCAGCTTTTACGGACAGGCCGGAAAACTGTTTTTT
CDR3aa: CASSFYGQAGKLFF

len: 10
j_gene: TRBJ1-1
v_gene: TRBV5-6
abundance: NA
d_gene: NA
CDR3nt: TGTGCCAGCAGCCCCGAGACGGCTACCTTT
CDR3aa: CASSPETATF

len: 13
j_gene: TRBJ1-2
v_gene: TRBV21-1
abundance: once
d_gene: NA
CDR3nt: TGTGCCAGCAGCAAGAGTGGGGGAAGTGGCTACACCTTC
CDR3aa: CASSKSGGSGYTF

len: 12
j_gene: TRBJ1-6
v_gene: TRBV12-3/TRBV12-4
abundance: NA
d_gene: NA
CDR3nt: TGTGCCAGCAGTAACTCGGGGGGTGGCCTCCACTTT
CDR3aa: CASSNSGGGLHF

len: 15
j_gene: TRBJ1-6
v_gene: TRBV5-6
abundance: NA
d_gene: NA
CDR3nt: TGTGCCAGCAGCTTGGCCGGGGACTATAATTCACCCCTCCACTTT
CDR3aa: CASSLAGDYNSPLHF

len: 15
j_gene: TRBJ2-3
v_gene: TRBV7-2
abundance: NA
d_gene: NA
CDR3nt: TGTGCCAGCAGCCTCGCGTGGGGAAGCACAGATACGCAGTATTTT
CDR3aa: CASSLAWGSTDTQYF

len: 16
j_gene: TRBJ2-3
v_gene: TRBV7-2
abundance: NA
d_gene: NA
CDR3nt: TGTGCCAGCAGCTTAGTACGGGACAAGGGGGGAGATACGCAGTATTTT
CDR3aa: CASSLVRDKGGDTQYF

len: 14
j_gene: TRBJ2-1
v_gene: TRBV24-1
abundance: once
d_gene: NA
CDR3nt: TGTGCCACCAGTCTTTCGGGGGCCTACAATGAGCAGTTCTTC
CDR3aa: CATSLSGAYNEQFF

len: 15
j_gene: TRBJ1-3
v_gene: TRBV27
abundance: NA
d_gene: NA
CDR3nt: TGTGCCAGCAGTCCCCGGGACAACTCTGGAAACACCATATATTTT
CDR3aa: CASSPRDNSGNTIYF

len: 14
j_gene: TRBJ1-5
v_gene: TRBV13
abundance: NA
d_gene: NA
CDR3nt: TGTGCCAGCAGCTTAAGGCAGGGTGATCGTCCCCAGCATTTT
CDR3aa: CASSLRQGDRPQHF

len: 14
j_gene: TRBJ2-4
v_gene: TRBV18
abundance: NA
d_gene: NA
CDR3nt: TGTGCCAGCTCACCATCCTCCGCGAGGAACATTCAGTACTTC
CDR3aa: CASSPSSARNIQYF

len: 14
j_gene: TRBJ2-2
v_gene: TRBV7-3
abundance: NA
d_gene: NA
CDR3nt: TGTGCCAGCAGCCCTCAGGGGAGTGTCGGGGAGCTGTTTTTT
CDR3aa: CASSPQGSVGELFF

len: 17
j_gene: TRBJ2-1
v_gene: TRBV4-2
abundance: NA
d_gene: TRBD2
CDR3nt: TGTGCCAGCAGCCGGGGACTAGCGGAGATCTCCTACAATGAGCAGTTCTTC
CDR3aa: CASSRGLAEISYNEQFF

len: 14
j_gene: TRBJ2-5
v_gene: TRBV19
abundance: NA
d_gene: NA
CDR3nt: TGTGCCAGTAGTATGGGGACCTCCCCAGAGACCCAGTACTTC
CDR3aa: CASSMGTSPETQYF

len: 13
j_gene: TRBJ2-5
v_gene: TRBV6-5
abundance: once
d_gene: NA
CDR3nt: TGTGCCAGCAGTTTCGACGGGGGAGAGACCCAGTACTTC
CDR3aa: CASSFDGGETQYF

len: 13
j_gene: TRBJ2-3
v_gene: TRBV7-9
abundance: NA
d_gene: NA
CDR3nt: TGTGCCAGCAGGCCAGCGATCACAGATACGCAGTATTTT
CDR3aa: CASRPAITDTQYF